This record covers a single T cell receptor beta chain. The target antigen is unknown. Sequence at one end of the junction differs from germline and may be a read error. This record comes from a study of tumor and adjacent non-tumor tissue in lung cancer. On the study more broadly: Samples averaged about 4.17 million productive TCRbeta reads each.

Study results and caveats: Tumor tissue had significantly higher TCR diversity than normal lung.

No cell sorting was done before RNA was extracted from the tissue. More than 3 cm separated this lung sample from the edge of the tumor. Between August and November 2014, newly diagnosed, chemotherapy-naive lung cancer patients underwent thoracic surgery in China. TCRbeta libraries were built with three rounds of nested PCR, modified from ARM-PCR. Using its own MiXCR run on the multiplex PCR reads, TCRdb lists one record per CDR3 protein. The sample has some 68,000 distinct CDR3 sequences; more than 75% are singletons. This clonotype was sampled from a man in his sixties with non-small cell lung cancer. Sequenced: distant non-tumor lung tissue.

CDR3 amino acids: CRVEDSTHTDTQHF. DNA of the CDR3: TGCAGGGTTGAAGATAGTACCCATACAGATACGCAGCATTTT. The chain employs TRBV29-1 and TRBJ2-3; no clear D. The DNA end favors TRBJ1-5, so the J call may be wrong. CDR1 is SQVTM and CDR2 is ANQGSEA in the germline V gene. The CDR3 totals 14 residues.